Listed below are T cell receptor beta chains from one sample, sequenced in a study of CD8 T cells in ankylosing spondylitis. A single record per CDR3 protein comes from TCRdb applying MiXCR to the 5' RACE reads. This sample has about 270,000 distinct CDR3 sequences, with roughly 32% found just once. Specimen: blood, either unsorted or a sorted T cell fraction (not recorded which). The source is a male donor with ankylosing spondylitis or in good health (not recorded which). The conserved cysteine and the conserved F or W are not part of the CDR3 here.

V	J	length	CDR3
TRBV27	TRBJ2-3	11	ASSPSGPDTQY
TRBV20-1	TRBJ2-1	14	SARGLAGGLRDEQF
TRBV6-2/TRBV6-3	TRBJ2-1	10	ASSYSAGGQF
TRBV10-3	TRBJ2-5	11	AINRDWQETQY
TRBV5-1	TRBJ2-3	12	ASGRTGGQDTQY
TRBV9	TRBJ2-3	15	ASSAHLAGGLTDTQY
TRBV10-2	TRBJ2-3	13	ASSSQTGQTDTQY
TRBV20-1	TRBJ2-3	13	SANRRGGTTDTQY
TRBV30	TRBJ2-3	11	AWSRQTTDTQY
TRBV29-1	TRBJ2-3	15	SVEVHSWDRLTDTQY
TRBV20-1	TRBJ2-3	13	SARDEGLATDTQY
TRBV29-1	TRBJ2-7	11	SVKLGGSYEQY
TRBV15	TRBJ2-6	16	ATSRVRESRSGANVLT
TRBV6-6	TRBJ2-2	10	ASKWTDGELF
TRBV20-1	TRBJ2-5	14	SASGPGLAGEETQY
TRBV30	TRBJ2-1	12	AWSVNLASNEQF
TRBV10-3	TRBJ2-2	13	AISPSGVNTGELF
TRBV21-1	TRBJ1-5	16	ASSKALEGRRDNQPQH
TRBV27	TRBJ1-5	14	ASSSQGRLGDQPQH
TRBV28	TRBJ2-1	13	ASSLDGATYNEQF
TRBV7-6	TRBJ2-7	13	ASSLASGGAYEQY
TRBV12-3/TRBV12-4	TRBJ2-2	14	ASTAGTGFNTGELF
TRBV18	TRBJ2-5	13	ASSLHRPTEETQY
TRBV3-1	TRBJ2-5	10	ASSLWGQTQY
TRBV9	TRBJ2-1	13	ASSAGTGGGNEQF
TRBV5-1	TRBJ2-1	14	ASSLKVREVYNEQF
TRBV5-6	TRBJ2-1	13	ASSRGGDRYNEQF
TRBV29-1	TRBJ2-5	14	SVGWRGGQPQETQY
TRBV7-9	TRBJ1-3	11	ARQGAYGNTIY
TRBV20-1	TRBJ2-4	10	SARASSGGLN
TRBV20-1	TRBJ1-1	14	SARTNRGGMNTEAF
TRBV10-3	TRBJ2-3	13	AITRDHGGYDTQY